Described below is a single T cell receptor (beta chain) sequence and its context. One end of the junction varies from germline; a read error may be responsible. Here immunoSEQ multiplex PCR was the method, and the copy in TCRdb shows in-frame clones only, minus some. There are more than 2,000,000 clones in the sample; 93% occur only once, and approximately 0.4% lies in the top ten. Germline CDR1 ENHRY, CDR2 SYGVKD. This CDR3 is built from 13 residues. This sample stems from a study of shared clonotypes between healthy human individuals. The TCR comes from a young man in good health. Some clones in this sample may be carry-over from other donors' samples. Source material: naive CD4+ T cells from PBMCs. Subset indicated: CD45RA+ positively selected. J is TRBJ2-7 and V is TRBV10-3; 7 nucleotides align to TRBD2. The CDR3 DNA reads as TGTGCCATCGGGGGGGTAACCGGTTTCCCGAGGGACTTC. It encodes CAIGGVTGFPRDF.